This T cell receptor (beta chain) was recovered during a study of OX40 agonist ivuxolimab in advanced cancers. Whole-study context: Eligibility rules accepted prior anti-PD-1, anti-PD-L1 or anti-CTLA-4 therapy, and roughly 42% had some.

About this clone itself: The antigen remains unidentified.

The study, taken as a whole, reports: Part of the nonresponder group also had normalized T-cell clonal expansion that was low. At doses 0.1 to 3.0 mg/kg, CD4+ and CD8+ clones expanded.

TCRdb's copy holds only in-frame clones and misses some; the assay was immunoSEQ multiplex PCR. The repertoire holds 15,000 or so clones, with 70% to 90% as singletons. The germline V gene encodes CDR1 MDHEN and CDR2 SYDVKM. This CDR3 comprises 11 residues. Trimming took 6 bases from V and 8 from J, leaving 10 bases between them. Samples of blood were obtained at baseline, on cycle 4 day 1, and on cycle 7 day 1. Here the sequenced sample was CD4+ or CD8+ T cells sorted from blood, taken in a trial of the OX40 agonist ivuxolimab. The chain couples TRBV28 to TRBJ1-2, with unresolved D. This clonotype was obtained from an adult with an advanced solid tumor such as melanoma, head and neck, liver or kidney cancer. The CDR3 reads CASSKRRGYTF. In DNA, the CDR3 is TGTGCCAGCAGCAAGAGACGGGGCTACACCTTC.